This T cell receptor (beta chain) was sequenced in a study of human T cells and chemical hapten exposure. Study-wide background: An approximately 2 cm by approximately 2 cm inner upper arm patch received 2% DPC for sensitization. General study points: More PT1 expanded TCRs went with higher patch test scores. There was alopecia in the donors, so their immune response may differ from that of healthy people.

The time point is: pre-sensitization, week 0. Stated treatment: therapeutic diphenylcyclopropenone sensitization with weekly scalp DPC. Before extraction, the whole blood was not fractionated, and total RNA was taken from it. This clonotype has just a few counts. Its specificity is not known. In TCRdb, the RACE reads were re-called with MiXCR into one record per CDR3 protein. Among about 110,000 distinct CDR3 sequences listed, roughly 12% were seen once. CDR3 length: 15 amino acids. Trimming cost V 5 bases and J 3 bases, with 16 bases left between them. Germline V lookup: CDR1 SEHNR, CDR2 FQNEAQ (reference sequence).

This sample comprised whole blood, obtained in connection with sensitization to the hapten diphenylcyclopropenone (DPC). The clonotype was recovered from a woman aged 45-65 years with alopecia areata. Some clones in this sample may be carry-over from other donors' samples. The rearrangement uses TRBV7-9 and TRBJ1-1; D unresolved. The CDR3 coding sequence is TGTGCCAGCAGCCCCAGTTTGGGCGCTGACACTGAAGCTTTCTTT. Translated, it gives CASSPSLGADTEAFF. The full variable domain, in which reference TRBV7-9 and TRBJ1-1 provide the parts outside the CDR3, is DTGVSQNPRHKITKRGQNVTFRCDPISEHNRLYWYRQTLGQGPEFLTYFQNEAQLEKSRLLSDRFSAERPKGSFSTLEIQRTEQGDSAMYLCASSPSLGADTEAFFGQGTRLTVV.